This T cell receptor beta chain was captured in a study of shared clonotypes between healthy human individuals. Clones were read by immunoSEQ multiplex PCR, and TCRdb kept only the in-frame ones, dropping some. The sample gives a few million clones, around 90% of which show up once; about 0.41% is in the top ten. CDR3 size: 15 residues. Looked up from germline, CDR1 is MNHEY and CDR2 is SVGAGI. The ends lost 4 bases at V and 0 bases at J; junction bases unmatched: 3. The V and J genes are TRBV6-5 and TRBJ1-5; TRBD1 aligns across 7 bases. The receptor was derived from a man in his late teens or twenties in good health. Some clones in this sample may be carry-over from other donors' samples. Sequenced sample: naive CD4+ T cells from PBMCs. Documented subset: CD45RA+ positively selected. The CDR3 sequence is CASSWDSSSNQPQHF. In DNA, the CDR3 is TGTGCCAGCAGTTGGGACAGCTCTAGCAATCAGCCCCAGCATTTT.